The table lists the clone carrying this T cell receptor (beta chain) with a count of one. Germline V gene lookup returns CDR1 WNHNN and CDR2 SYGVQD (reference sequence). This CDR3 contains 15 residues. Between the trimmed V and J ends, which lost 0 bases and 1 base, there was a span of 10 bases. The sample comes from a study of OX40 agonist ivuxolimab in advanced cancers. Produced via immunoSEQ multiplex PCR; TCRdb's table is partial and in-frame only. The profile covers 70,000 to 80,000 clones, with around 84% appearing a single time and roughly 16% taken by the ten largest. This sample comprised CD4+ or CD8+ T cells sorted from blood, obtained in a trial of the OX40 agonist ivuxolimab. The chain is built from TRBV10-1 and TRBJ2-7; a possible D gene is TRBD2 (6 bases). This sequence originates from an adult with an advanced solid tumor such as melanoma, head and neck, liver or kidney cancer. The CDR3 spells CASSESREFSYEQYF. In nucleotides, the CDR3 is TGCGCCAGCAGTGAGTCCCGGGAGTTTTCCTACGAGCAGTACTTC.